These 20 T cell receptor beta chains share one sample of origin, sequenced in a study of blood T cell repertoires in COVID-19. Here immunoSEQ multiplex PCR was the method, and the copy in TCRdb shows in-frame clones only, minus some. The table lists approximately 49,000 clones, around 84% of them singletons. The source material was peripheral blood. Source of these receptors: a man in his fifties or sixties with acute or convalescent COVID-19.

The J gene is TRBJ2-5, the V gene TRBV18; TRBD1 is a possible D gene (6 bases). V gave up 5 bases and J gave up 5 bases, with 15 bases separating them. This CDR3 is 14 amino acids long. Germline loops: CDR1 KGHSH, CDR2 LQKENI. CDR3 sequence reads: CASSISGQGETQYF. The DNA for the CDR3 is TGTGCCAGCTCAATATCCGGGCAGGGGGAGACCCAGTACTTC.

The rearrangement joins TRBV29-1 to TRBJ1-2, with TRBD1 matching 7 bases. CDR1 is SQVTM, CDR2 ANQGSEA, per germline. The CDR3 has 15 amino acids. Trimming at V came to 6 bases and at J to 1 base, leaving 11 bases not matched to a gene. CDR3 nucleotides: TGCAGCGTGGCTCCAAACAGGGGCGGTAACTATGGCTACACCTTC. It is translated as CSVAPNRGGNYGYTF.

The V and J genes are TRBV28 and TRBJ2-3, with D possibly being TRBD2 (6 bases). In germline, CDR1 is MDHEN, CDR2 SYDVKM. Trimming left V 4 bases short and J 0 bases short, with 14 bases between. The CDR3 extends over 16 amino acids. The CDR3 DNA sequence: TGTGCCAGCAGTTCCCCGGGAGCCCCTAGCACAGATACGCAGTATTTT. It yields the protein CASSSPGAPSTDTQYF.

CDR3 sequence (DNA): TGTGCCAGCAGTGCCTCTAGGACAGGACCCCTGGGCTACACCTTC. It encodes CASSASRTGPLGYTF. This chain links TRBV27 with TRBJ1-2; TRBD1 matches 7 bases. The CDR3 has 15 residues. With 5 bases clipped from V and 8 bases from J, the junction kept 14 bases outside the gene matches. CDR1 is MNHEY, CDR2 SMNVEV, per germline (reference sequence).

The genes are TRBV7-8 and TRBJ2-7, with 9 nucleotides matching TRBD2. V gave up 7 bases and J gave up 0 bases; unmatched junction bases: 4. The CDR3 runs 14 residues. The germline V gene has CDR1 SGHVS and CDR2 FQNEAQ. The CDR3 DNA follows: TGTGCCAGCACTATTAGCGGGAGCTCCTACGAGCAGTACTTC. Its protein product is CASTISGSSYEQYF.

The CDR3 nucleotides are TGTGCCAGCAGTTCCCTGACAGGGAGCAACGAGCAGTACTTC. It yields the protein CASSSLTGSNEQYF. The J gene is TRBJ2-7, the V gene TRBV13; 7 bases align to TRBD1. Germline V CDR1 and CDR2: PRHDT, FYEKMQ (reference sequence). The V and J ends lost 6 bases and 5 bases, in that order; junction bases with no gene match: 10. This CDR3 is built from 14 residues.

The chain joins TRBV7-9 to TRBJ2-1; 7 bases are shared with TRBD1. The CDR3 is 18 amino acids. Germline-derived CDR1 and CDR2 are SEHNR and FQNEAQ (reference sequence). Unmatched junction bases numbered 14, after V lost 5 bases and J lost 1 base. In DNA, the CDR3 is TGTGCCAGCAGCGACGACAGGGTCGCTAGTAGATCCTACAATGAGCAGTTCTTC. Encoded protein: CASSDDRVASRSYNEQFF.

The J gene is TRBJ1-5, the V gene TRBV3-1 (or the pseudogene TRBV3-2); D is unresolved. Trimming shortened V by 0 bases and J by 4 bases, and 13 bases separated the two germline ends. CDR3 size: 16 residues. CDR1 LGHDT and CDR2 YNNKEL come from the germline V gene (reference sequence). The CDR3 sequence: CASSQDLAQANQPQHF. The CDR3 region has the DNA TGTGCCAGCAGCCAAGATCTAGCTCAGGCGAATCAGCCCCAGCATTTT.

This clone was counted once. This chain links TRBV24-1 with TRBJ1-6; 7 nucleotides agree with TRBD1. The germline gives CDR1 KGHDR, CDR2 SFDVKD. Germline trimming cut 3 bases from V and 9 bases from J; bases unmatched to any gene: 7. This CDR3 spans 15 amino acids. In DNA, the CDR3 is TGTGCCACCAGTGATGCGGGACAGTTAACTTCACCCCTCCACTTT. Its protein is CATSDAGQLTSPLHF.

This clone has only one observation. The chain recombines TRBV5-1 with TRBJ2-5; TRBD2 might be the D (5 bases). Germline-derived CDR1 and CDR2 are SGHRS and YFSETQ. This CDR3 has 16 amino acids. V was clipped by 1 base and J by 5 bases, with 18 bases between them. The CDR3 bases are TGCGCCAGCAGCTTGACGGGGTTGGCCCAAAGGGAGACCCAGTACTTC. Translated: CASSLTGLAQRETQYF.

The V call is TRBV19, the J call TRBJ1-2; 9 nucleotides match TRBD1. The CDR3 spans 13 residues. Germline V CDR1 and CDR2: LNHDA, SQIVND (reference sequence). The V gene end was trimmed by 5 bases and the J gene end by 8 bases; junction bases not matched to a gene: 6. CDR3 in amino acids: CASSEQGARGYTF. The CDR3 nucleotides read TGTGCCAGTAGTGAACAGGGGGCTAGAGGCTACACCTTC. Complete variable domain (other parts from reference TRBV19 and TRBJ1-2): DGGITQSPKYLFRKEGQNVTLSCEQNLNHDAMYWYRQDPGQGLRLIYYSQIVNDFQKGDIAEGYSVSREKKESFPLTVTSAQKNPTAFYLCASSEQGARGYTFGSGTRLTVV.

This chain links TRBV11-2 with TRBJ2-7; 9 nucleotides align to TRBD1. The trim removed 3 bases at V and 2 bases at J, leaving 2 bases unmatched. The CDR3 loop spans 14 amino acids. CDR1 is SGHAT, CDR2 FQNNGV, per germline. For the CDR3, the DNA is TGTGCCAGCAGCTTGGACAGGGGCACCTACGAGCAGTACTTC. This encodes CASSLDRGTYEQYF.

V gene TRBV28 combines with J gene TRBJ2-4; 7 bases agree with TRBD1. The junction had 10 bases not matched to a gene; V was cut back by 8 bases and J by 9 bases. This CDR3 spans 13 amino acids. CDR1 is MDHEN and CDR2 is SYDVKM in the germline V gene. CDR3 in DNA: TGTGCCAGCTTCCCCAGGGGGTCGCGCATTCAGTACTTC. It codes for CASFPRGSRIQYF. Filled out from reference TRBV28 and TRBJ2-4, the complete variable domain reads DVKVTQSSRYLVKRTGEKVFLECVQDMDHENMFWYRQDPGLGLRLIYFSYDVKMKEKGDIPEGYSVSREKKERFSLILESASTNQTSMYLCASFPRGSRIQYFGAGTRLSVL.

The chain links TRBV11-3 to TRBJ2-5; maybe TRBD2 (5 bases). Trimming pared 5 bases from V and 5 bases from J, leaving 15 bases between. The germline V gene has CDR1 SGHNT and CDR2 YENEEA. The CDR3 extends over 14 amino acids. In nucleotides, the CDR3 is TGTGCCAGCAGCCGCGGGCTTGGAGAGGAGACCCAGTACTTC. Its protein product is CASSRGLGEETQYF.

The sample holds one count of this clone. A junction boundary mismatches the germline segment, possibly from a read error. The rearrangement links TRBV5-5 to TRBJ2-6; perhaps D is TRBD1 or TRBD2 (5 bases each). Germline V gene lookup returns CDR1 SGHKS and CDR2 YYEKEE (reference sequence). The CDR3 runs to 18 residues. This CDR3 reads CASTLGVIQGLGANVLTF. The DNA of the CDR3 is TGTGCCAGCACCTTGGGGGTAATCCAGGGTCTTGGGGCCAACGTCCTGACTTTC.

The rearrangement links TRBV11-2 to TRBJ2-1; 12 bases fit TRBD2. J lost 3 bases, V lost 5 bases, and 2 bases had no gene match. Germline-derived CDR1 and CDR2 are SGHAT and FQNNGV. This CDR3 spans 15 amino acids. As DNA, the CDR3 is TGTGCCAGCAGCCGGACTAGCGGGAACTACAATGAGCAGTTCTTC. Translated: CASSRTSGNYNEQFF.

The rearrangement links TRBV5-6 to TRBJ2-2; tentatively, D is TRBD2 (7 bases). The V and J ends lost 4 bases and 4 bases respectively, with 14 bases between them. CDR3 length equals 15 residues. CDR1 SGHDT and CDR2 YYEEEE come from the germline V gene. CDR3 amino acids: CASSLGGGSTGELFF. The CDR3 bases are TGTGCCAGCAGCCTGGGGGGGGGCTCCACCGGGGAGCTGTTTTTT.

The chain links TRBV27 to TRBJ1-1; D is possibly TRBD1 (6 bases). CDR3 length: 15 amino acids. Trimming took 6 bases from V and 0 from J, leaving 14 bases between them. Per germline, CDR1 MNHEY and CDR2 SMNVEV (reference sequence). CDR3 region: CASSTDRGMNTEAFF. The CDR3 region has the DNA TGTGCCAGCAGCACGGACAGAGGCATGAACACTGAAGCTTTCTTT.

The V and J genes are TRBV7-2 and TRBJ1-2, with D possibly matching TRBD1 (5 bases). Deletions cut 5 bases from V and 5 bases from J, with 9 bases between. Germline V CDR1 and CDR2: SGHTA, FQGNSA. The CDR3 runs 12 residues. The CDR3 reads CASSPDRYGYTF. The CDR3 DNA reads as TGTGCCAGCAGCCCTGACAGATATGGCTACACCTTC.

The chain combines TRBV5-8 with TRBJ2-7; 7 nucleotides line up with TRBD2. Germline CDR1 is SGHTS and CDR2 is YDEGEE. The V and J ends lost 3 bases and 2 bases, in that order; junction bases with no gene match: 5. This CDR3 is 14 amino acids long. Here the CDR3 reads CASSYPGLPYEQYF. The CDR3, as DNA: TGTGCCAGCAGCTACCCGGGACTACCCTACGAGCAGTACTTC.